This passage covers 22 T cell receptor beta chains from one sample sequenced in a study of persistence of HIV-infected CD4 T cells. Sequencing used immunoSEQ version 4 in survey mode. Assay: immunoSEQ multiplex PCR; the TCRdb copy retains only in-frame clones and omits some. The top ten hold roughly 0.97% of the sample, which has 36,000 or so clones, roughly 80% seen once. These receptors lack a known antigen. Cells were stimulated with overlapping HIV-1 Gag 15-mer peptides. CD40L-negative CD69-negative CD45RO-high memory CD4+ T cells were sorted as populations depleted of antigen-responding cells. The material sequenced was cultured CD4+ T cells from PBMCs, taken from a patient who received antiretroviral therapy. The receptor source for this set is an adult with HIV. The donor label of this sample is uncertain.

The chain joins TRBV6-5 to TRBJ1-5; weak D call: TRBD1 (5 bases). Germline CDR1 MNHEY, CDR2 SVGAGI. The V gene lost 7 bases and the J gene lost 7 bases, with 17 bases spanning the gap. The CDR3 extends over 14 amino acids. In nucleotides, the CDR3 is TGTGCCAGCACTAATGCAGGGCCCAACCAGCCCCAGCATTTT. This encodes CASTNAGPNQPQHF.

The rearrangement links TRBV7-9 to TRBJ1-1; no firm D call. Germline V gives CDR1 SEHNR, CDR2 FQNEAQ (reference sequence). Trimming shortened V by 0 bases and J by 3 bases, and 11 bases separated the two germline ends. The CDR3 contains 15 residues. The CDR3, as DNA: TGTGCCAGCAGCTTAGCGGAAGGGTTGGACACTGAAGCTTTCTTT. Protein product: CASSLAEGLDTEAFF.

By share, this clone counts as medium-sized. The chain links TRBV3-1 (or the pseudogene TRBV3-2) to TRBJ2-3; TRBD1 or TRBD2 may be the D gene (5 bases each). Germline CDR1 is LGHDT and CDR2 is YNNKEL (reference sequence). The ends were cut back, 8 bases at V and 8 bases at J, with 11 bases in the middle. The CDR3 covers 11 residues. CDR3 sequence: CASFYGGTQYF. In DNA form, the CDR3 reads TGTGCCAGCTTCTATGGGGGTACGCAGTATTTT.

This CDR3 reads CASTPGPMNTEAFF. CDR3 in DNA: TGTGCCAGCACTCCGGGACCGATGAACACTGAAGCTTTCTTT. The chain has TRBV9 and TRBJ1-1; D may be TRBD1 (5 bases). V lost 6 bases and J lost 0, with 12 bases in between. The germline V gene encodes CDR1 SGDLS and CDR2 YYNGEE. The CDR3 contains 14 residues.

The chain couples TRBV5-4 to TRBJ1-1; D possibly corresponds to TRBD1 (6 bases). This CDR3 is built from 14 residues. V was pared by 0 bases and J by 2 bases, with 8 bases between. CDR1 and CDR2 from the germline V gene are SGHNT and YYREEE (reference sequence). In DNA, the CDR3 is TGTGCCAGCAGCTTGGAGGGGGTCAACACTGAAGCTTTCTTT. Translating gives CASSLEGVNTEAFF.

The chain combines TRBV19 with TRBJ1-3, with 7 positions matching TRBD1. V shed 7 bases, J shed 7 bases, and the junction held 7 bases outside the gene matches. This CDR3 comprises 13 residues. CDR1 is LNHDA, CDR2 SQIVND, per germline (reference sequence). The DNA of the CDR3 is TGTGCCAGTAACCCACAGGGGAGGAACACCATATATTTT. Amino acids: CASNPQGRNTIYF.

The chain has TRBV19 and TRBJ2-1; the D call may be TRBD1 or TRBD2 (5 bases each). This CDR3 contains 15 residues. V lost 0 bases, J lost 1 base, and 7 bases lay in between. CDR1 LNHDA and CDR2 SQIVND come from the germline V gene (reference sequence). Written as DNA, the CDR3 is TGTGCCAGTAGTATAGAGGGGGAGTCCTACAATGAGCAGTTCTTC. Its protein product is CASSIEGESYNEQFF. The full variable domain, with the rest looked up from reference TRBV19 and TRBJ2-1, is DGGITQSPKYLFRKEGQNVTLSCEQNLNHDAMYWYRQDPGQGLRLIYYSQIVNDFQKGDIAEGYSVSREKKESFPLTVTSAQKNPTAFYLCASSIEGESYNEQFFGPGTRLTVL.

The CDR3 DNA reads TGCGCCAGCAGCGTGAGGGGGGGAGGCACTGAAGCTTTCTTT. Encoded protein: CASSVRGGGTEAFF. The chain is built from TRBV10-1 and TRBJ1-1, with D maybe TRBD1 (6 bases). This CDR3 spans 14 amino acids. Germline V gives CDR1 WNHNN, CDR2 SYGVQD (reference sequence). The V end lost 6 bases, the J end lost 4 bases, and 15 bases lay between the germline ends.

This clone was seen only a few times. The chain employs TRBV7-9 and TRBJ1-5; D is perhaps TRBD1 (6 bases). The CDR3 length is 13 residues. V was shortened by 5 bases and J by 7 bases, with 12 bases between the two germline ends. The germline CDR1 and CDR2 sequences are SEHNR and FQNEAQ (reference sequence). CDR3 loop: CASSDTGGQPQHF. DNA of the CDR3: TGTGCCAGCAGCGACACGGGGGGCCAGCCCCAGCATTTT.

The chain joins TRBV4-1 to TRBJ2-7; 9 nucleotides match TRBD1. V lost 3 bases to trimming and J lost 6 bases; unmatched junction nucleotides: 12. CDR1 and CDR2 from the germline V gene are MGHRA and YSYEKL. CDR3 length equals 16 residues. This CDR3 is CASSQAQGAPGVEQYF. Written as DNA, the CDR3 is TGCGCCAGCAGCCAGGCACAGGGGGCGCCGGGAGTCGAGCAGTACTTC.

The CDR3 region is CASRGSTELYGYTF. The CDR3 DNA sequence: TGTGCCAGCAGGGGGAGCACAGAACTCTATGGCTACACCTTC. This chain links TRBV6-5 with TRBJ1-2; D unresolved. The CDR3 length is 14 residues. Between the trimmed V and J ends, which lost 6 bases and 4 bases, there was a span of 15 bases. Looked up from germline, CDR1 is MNHEY and CDR2 is SVGAGI.

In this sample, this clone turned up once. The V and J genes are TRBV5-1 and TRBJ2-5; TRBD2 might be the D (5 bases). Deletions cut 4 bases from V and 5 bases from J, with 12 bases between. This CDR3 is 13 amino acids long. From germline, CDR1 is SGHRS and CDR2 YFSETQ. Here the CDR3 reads CASSPRPGETQYF. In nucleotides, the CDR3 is TGCGCCAGCAGCCCCCGGCCGGGGGAGACCCAGTACTTC. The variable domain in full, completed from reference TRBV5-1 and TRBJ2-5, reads KAGVTQTPRYLIKTRGQQVTLSCSPISGHRSVSWYQQTPGQGLQFLFEYFSETQRNKGNFPGRFSGRQFSNSRSEMNVSTLELGDSALYLCASSPRPGETQYFGPGTRLLVL.

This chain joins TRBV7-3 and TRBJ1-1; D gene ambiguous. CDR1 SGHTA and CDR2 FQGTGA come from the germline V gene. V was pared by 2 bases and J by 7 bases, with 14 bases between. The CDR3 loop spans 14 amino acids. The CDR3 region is CASSLQPTSDEAFF. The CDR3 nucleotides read TGTGCCAGCAGCTTACAGCCGACTAGCGATGAAGCTTTCTTT.

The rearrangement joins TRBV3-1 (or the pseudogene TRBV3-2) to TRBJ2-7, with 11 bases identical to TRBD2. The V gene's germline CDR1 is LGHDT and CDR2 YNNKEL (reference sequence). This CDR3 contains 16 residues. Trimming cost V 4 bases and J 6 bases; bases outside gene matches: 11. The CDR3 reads CASSRFSGGASGEQYF. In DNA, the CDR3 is TGTGCCAGCAGCCGTTTTAGCGGGGGGGCCTCCGGCGAGCAGTACTTC.

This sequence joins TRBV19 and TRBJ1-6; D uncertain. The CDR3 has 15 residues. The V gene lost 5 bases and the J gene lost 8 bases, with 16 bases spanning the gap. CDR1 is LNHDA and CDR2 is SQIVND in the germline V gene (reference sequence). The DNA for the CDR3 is TGTGCCAGTAGTGACGGGCAGGCCGATTATTCACCCCTCCACTTT. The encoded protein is CASSDGQADYSPLHF.

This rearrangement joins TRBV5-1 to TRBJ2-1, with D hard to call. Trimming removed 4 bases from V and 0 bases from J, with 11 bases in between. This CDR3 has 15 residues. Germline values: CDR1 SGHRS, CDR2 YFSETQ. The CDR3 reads CASSDSRSSYNEQFF. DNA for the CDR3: TGCGCCAGCAGCGACTCCCGGAGCTCCTACAATGAGCAGTTCTTC.

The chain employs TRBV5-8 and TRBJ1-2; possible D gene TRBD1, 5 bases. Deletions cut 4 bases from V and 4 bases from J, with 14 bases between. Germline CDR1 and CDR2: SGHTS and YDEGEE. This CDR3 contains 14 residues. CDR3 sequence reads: CASSRGPKFYGYTF. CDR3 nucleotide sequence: TGTGCCAGCAGCCGGGGACCCAAGTTCTATGGCTACACCTTC.

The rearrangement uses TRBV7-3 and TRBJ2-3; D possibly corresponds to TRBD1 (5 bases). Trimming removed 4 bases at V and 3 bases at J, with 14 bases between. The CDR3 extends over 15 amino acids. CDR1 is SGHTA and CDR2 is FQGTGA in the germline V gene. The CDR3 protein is CASSSRVGETDTQYF. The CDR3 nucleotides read TGTGCCAGCAGCTCGAGAGTAGGGGAAACAGATACGCAGTATTTT. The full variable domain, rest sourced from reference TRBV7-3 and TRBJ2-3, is GAGVSQTPSNKVTEKGKYVELRCDPISGHTALYWYRQSLGQGPEFLIYFQGTGAADDSGLPNDRFFAVRPEGSVSTLKIQRTERGDSAVYLCASSSRVGETDTQYFGPGTRLTVL.

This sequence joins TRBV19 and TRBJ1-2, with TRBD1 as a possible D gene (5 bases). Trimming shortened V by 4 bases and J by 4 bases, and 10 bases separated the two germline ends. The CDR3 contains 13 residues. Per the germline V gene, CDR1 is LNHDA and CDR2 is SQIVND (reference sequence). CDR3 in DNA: TGTGCCAGTAGTACGGGGGTTCTCTATGGCTACACCTTC. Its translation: CASSTGVLYGYTF.

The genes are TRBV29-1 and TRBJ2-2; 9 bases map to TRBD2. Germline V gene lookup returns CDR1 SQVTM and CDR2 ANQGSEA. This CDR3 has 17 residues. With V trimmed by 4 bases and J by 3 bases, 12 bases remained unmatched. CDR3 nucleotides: TGCAGCGTTGGGTCTCAGGCTAGCGGGACCGACACCGGGGAGCTGTTTTTT. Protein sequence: CSVGSQASGTDTGELFF.

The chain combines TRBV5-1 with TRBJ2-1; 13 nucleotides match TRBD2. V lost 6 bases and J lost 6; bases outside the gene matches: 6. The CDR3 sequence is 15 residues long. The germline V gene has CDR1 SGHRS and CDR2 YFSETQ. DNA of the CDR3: TGCGCCAGCACCCTGACTAGCGGGGGGCTCAATGAGCAGTTCTTC. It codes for CASTLTSGGLNEQFF.

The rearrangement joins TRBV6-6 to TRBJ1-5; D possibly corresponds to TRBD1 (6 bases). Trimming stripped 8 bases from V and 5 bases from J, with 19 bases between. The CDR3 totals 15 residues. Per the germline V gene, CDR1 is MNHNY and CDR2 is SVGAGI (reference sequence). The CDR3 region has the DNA TGTGCCAGCCTCATAACCGGGGGGCAGGATCAGCCCCAGCATTTT. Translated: CASLITGGQDQPQHF.